This TCR beta chain stems from a study of T-cell reconstitution after alpha-beta-depleted transplantation in children. Unique molecular identifiers were used in preparing the TCRbeta library. TCRdb fed the PCR reads into MiXCR, producing one record per CDR3 protein. Counted here are about 370,000 distinct CDR3 sequences, approximately 20% occurring once; the ten biggest clones make up 3.8%. The CDR3 has 14 residues. Germline CDR1 and CDR2: MGHDK and SYGVNS. V was pared by 4 bases and J by 8 bases, with 4 bases of the junction left unmatched. The chain joins TRBV25-1 to TRBJ2-3, with 12 bases fitting TRBD2. The clonotype comes from a human donor who donated a stem cell graft to a child with acute myeloid leukemia. Sequences were derived from PBMCs from the stem cell graft donor, sampled from the stem cell graft. For the CDR3, the DNA is TGTGCCAGCAGTGCTAGCGGGAGGGACGTTACGCAGTATTTT. This codes for CASSASGRDVTQYF.